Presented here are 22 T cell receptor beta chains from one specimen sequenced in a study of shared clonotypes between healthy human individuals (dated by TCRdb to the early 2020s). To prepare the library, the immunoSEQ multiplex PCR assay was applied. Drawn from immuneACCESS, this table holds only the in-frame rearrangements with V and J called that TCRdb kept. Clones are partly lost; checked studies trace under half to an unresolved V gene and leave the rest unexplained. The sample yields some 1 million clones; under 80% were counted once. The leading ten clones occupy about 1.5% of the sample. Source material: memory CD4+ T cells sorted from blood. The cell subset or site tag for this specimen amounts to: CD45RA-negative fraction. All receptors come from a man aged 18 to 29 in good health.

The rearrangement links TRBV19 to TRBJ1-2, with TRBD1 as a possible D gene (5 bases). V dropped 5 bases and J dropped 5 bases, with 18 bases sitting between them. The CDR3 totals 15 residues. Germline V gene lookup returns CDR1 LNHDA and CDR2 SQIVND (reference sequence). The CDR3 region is CASSPSDSSLYGYTF. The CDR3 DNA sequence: TGTGCCAGTAGTCCATCTGACAGTAGTTTATATGGCTACACCTTC. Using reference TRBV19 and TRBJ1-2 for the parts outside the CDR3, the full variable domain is DGGITQSPKYLFRKEGQNVTLSCEQNLNHDAMYWYRQDPGQGLRLIYYSQIVNDFQKGDIAEGYSVSREKKESFPLTVTSAQKNPTAFYLCASSPSDSSLYGYTFGSGTRLTVV.

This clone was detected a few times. DNA of the CDR3: TGCGCCAGCAGCTTGTTAGCTAGCGAGGGTGAGCAGTTCTTC. Its protein is CASSLLASEGEQFF. V gene TRBV5-1 combines with J gene TRBJ2-1, with D maybe TRBD2 (6 bases). The CDR3 sequence is 14 residues long. V was trimmed by 1 base and J by 9 bases, leaving 14 bases between them. Per the germline V gene, CDR1 is SGHRS and CDR2 is YFSETQ.

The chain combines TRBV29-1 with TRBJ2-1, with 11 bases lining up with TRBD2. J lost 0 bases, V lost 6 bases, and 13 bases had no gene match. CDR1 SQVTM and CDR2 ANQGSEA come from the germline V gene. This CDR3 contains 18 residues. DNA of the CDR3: TGCAGCGTGACCGGGACTAGCGGACCCGGGAGCTCCTACAATGAGCAGTTCTTC. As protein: CSVTGTSGPGSSYNEQFF.

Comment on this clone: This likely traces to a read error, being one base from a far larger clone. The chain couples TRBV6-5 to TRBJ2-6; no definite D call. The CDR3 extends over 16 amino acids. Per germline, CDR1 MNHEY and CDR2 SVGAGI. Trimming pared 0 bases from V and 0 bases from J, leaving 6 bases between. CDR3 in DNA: TGTGCCAGCAGTTACTCGAGGCCCTCTGGGGCCAACGTCCTGACTTTC. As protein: CASSYSRPSGANVLTF.

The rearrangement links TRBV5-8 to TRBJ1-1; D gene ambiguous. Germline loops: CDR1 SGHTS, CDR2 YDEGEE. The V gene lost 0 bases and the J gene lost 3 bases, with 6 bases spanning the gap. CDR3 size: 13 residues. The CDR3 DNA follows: TGTGCCAGCAGCTTGGTGGTGGACACTGAAGCTTTCTTT. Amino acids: CASSLVVDTEAFF.

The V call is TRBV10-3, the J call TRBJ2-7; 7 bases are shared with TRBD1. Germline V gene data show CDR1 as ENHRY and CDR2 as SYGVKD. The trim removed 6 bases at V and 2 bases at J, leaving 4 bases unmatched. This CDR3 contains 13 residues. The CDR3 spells CAIRATGTYEQYF. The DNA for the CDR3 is TGTGCCATCAGAGCGACAGGGACCTACGAGCAGTACTTC.

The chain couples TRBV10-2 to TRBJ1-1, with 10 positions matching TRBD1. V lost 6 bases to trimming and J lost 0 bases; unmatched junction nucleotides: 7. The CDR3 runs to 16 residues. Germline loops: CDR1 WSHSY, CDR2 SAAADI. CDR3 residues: CASRSRQGAVNTEAFF. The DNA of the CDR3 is TGCGCCAGCAGGTCTAGACAGGGGGCAGTGAACACTGAAGCTTTCTTT.

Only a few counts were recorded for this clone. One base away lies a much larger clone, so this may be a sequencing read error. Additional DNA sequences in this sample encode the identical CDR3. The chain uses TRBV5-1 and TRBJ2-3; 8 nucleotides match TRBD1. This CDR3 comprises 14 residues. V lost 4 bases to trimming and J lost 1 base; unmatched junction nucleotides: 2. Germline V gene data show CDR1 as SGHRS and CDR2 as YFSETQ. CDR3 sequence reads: CASSPGQGTDTQYF. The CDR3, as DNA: TGCGCCAGCAGCCCGGGACAGGGCACAGATACGCAGTATTTT.

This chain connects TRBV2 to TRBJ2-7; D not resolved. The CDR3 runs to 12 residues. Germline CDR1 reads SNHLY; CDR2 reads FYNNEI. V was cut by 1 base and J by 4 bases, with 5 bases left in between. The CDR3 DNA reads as TGTGCCAGCAGTGAAGGGCGTTACGAGCAGTACTTC. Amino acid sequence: CASSEGRYEQYF.

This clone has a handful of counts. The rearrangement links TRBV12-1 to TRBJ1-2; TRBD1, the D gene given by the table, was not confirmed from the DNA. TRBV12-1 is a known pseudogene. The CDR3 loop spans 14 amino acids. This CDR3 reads CASSFRGRSYGYTF. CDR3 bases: TGTGCCAGCAGCTTCAGGGGGCGGTCCTATGGCTACACCTTC.

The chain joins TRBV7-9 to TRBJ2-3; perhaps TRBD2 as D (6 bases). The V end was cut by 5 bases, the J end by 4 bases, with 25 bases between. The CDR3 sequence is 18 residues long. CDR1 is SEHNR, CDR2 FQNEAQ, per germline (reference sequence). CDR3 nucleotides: TGTGCCAGCAGCGCCCTTTTAACCGGGACTGGGCGGGCAGATACGCAGTATTTT. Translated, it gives CASSALLTGTGRADTQYF.

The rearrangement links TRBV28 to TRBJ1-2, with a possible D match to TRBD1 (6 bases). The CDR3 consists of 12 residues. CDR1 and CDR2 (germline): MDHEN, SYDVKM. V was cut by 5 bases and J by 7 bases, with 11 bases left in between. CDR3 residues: CASSSTRGGYTF. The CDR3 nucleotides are TGTGCCAGCAGTAGCACCAGGGGTGGCTACACCTTC.

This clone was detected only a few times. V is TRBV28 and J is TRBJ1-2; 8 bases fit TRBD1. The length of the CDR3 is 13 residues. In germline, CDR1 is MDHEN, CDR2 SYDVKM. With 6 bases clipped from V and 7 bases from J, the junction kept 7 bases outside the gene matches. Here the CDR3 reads CASRLDRGGGYTF. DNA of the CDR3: TGTGCCAGCAGGCTTGACAGGGGCGGTGGCTACACCTTC.

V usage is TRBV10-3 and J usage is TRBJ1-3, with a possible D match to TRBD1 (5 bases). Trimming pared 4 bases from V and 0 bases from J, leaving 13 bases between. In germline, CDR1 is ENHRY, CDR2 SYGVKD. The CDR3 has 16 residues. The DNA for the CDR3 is TGTGCCATCAGTGCATACCCGACAGCCTCTGGAAACACCATATATTTT. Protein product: CAISAYPTASGNTIYF.

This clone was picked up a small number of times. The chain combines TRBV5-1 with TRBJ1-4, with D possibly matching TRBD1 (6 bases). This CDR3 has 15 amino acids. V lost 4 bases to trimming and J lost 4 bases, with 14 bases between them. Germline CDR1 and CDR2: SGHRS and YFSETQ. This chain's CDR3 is CASSKGGQYNEKLFF. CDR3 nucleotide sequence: TGCGCCAGCAGCAAAGGAGGACAGTATAATGAAAAACTGTTTTTT.

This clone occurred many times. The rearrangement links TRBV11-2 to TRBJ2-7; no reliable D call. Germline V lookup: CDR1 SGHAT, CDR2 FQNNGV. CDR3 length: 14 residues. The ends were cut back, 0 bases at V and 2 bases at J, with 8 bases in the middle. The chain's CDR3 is CASSLEWRTYEQYF. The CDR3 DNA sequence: TGTGCCAGCAGCTTAGAGTGGCGAACCTACGAGCAGTACTTC.

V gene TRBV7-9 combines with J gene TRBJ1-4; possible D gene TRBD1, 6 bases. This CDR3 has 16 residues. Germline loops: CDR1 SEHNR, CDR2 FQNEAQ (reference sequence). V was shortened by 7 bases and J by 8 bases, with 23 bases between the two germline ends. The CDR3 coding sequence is TGTGCCAGCACCTCAGGGCCGGGGGGCATTAAGGAAAAACTGTTTTTT. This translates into CASTSGPGGIKEKLFF.

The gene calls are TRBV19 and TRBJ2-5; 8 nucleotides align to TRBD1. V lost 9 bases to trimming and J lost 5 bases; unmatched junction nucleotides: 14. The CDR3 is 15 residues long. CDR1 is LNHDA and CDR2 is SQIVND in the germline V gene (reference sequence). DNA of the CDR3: TGTGCCAGGGAAGGGTCAGGGGGCGAGGAGGAGACCCAGTACTTC. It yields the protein CAREGSGGEEETQYF.

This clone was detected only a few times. The CDR3 coding sequence is TGTGCCAGCAGCCATGGGACAGCTTACACTGAAGCTTTCTTT. The encoded protein is CASSHGTAYTEAFF. The rearrangement links TRBV5-8 to TRBJ1-1, with 7 bases fitting TRBD1. V shed 4 bases and J 3 bases; nucleotides not matched to a gene: 6. Germline-derived CDR1 and CDR2 are SGHTS and YDEGEE. The CDR3 extends over 14 amino acids.

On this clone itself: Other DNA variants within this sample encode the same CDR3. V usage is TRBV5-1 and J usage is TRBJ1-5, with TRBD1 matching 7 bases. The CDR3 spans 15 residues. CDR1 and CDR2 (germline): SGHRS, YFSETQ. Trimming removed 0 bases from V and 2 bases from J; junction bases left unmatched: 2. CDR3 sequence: CASSLEGQGNQPQHF. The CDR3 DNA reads TGCGCCAGCAGCTTGGAAGGACAGGGCAATCAGCCCCAGCATTTT.

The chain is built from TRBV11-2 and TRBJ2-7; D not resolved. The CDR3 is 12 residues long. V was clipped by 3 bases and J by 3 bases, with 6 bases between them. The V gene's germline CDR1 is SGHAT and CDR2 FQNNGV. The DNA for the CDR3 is TGTGCCAGCAGCTTTTGGGACTACGAGCAGTACTTC. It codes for CASSFWDYEQYF. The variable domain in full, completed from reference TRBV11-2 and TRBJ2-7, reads EAGVAQSPRYKIIEKRQSVAFWCNPISGHATLYWYQQILGQGPKLLIQFQNNGVVDDSQLPKDRFSAERLKGVDSTLKIQPAKLEDSAVYLCASSFWDYEQYFGPGTRLTVT.

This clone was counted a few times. The CDR3 here is CASSLGNRQETQYF. The CDR3 DNA follows: TGTGCCAGCAGCTTAGGGAACAGGCAAGAGACCCAGTACTTC. J is TRBJ2-5 and V is TRBV7-2; tentative D call: TRBD1 (5 bases). Germline values: CDR1 SGHTA, CDR2 FQGNSA. Trimming left V 1 base short and J 2 bases short, with 8 bases between. The CDR3 extends over 14 amino acids.